This record looks at one T cell receptor (beta chain) sequence and its context. Its antigen is not identified. Germline V gene data show CDR1 as SGHTA and CDR2 as FQGNSA. Trimming took 7 bases from V and 7 from J, leaving 16 bases between them. CDR3 length: 13 residues. The authors ran a second PCR of 7 to 11 cycles using a sample-barcoded 5' primer and a J-beta primer mix. MiXCR was run by TCRdb on the 5' RACE reads, yielding one entry per CDR3 protein. Of about 640,000 distinct CDR3 sequences listed, roughly 50% are singletons. The source of the sample is a study of blood T cells in healthy people across ages. The study's findings and limits: Estimates of total diversity, which came from one million sequenced T cells, were considered to be underestimates. The study found more naive CD4+ cells and higher diversity in long-lived than aged donors.

The rearrangement links TRBV7-2 to TRBJ1-2; weak D call: TRBD1 (5 bases). The specimen was blood. The origin of this receptor is a man in his sixties in good health. CDR3 amino acids: CASNRTVIGGYTF. The CDR3 coding sequence is TGTGCCAGCAACAGGACTGTCATCGGTGGCTACACCTTC.